These T cell receptor beta chains were read from a single sample in a study of blood T cell repertoires in COVID-19. Only in-frame clones appear in the TCRdb table, and some are missing; sequencing was by immunoSEQ multiplex PCR. The sample holds around 110,000 clones, approximately 87% seen once. Sequencing was done on a sample of peripheral blood. These receptors all come from a man between 25 and 39 years old with acute or convalescent COVID-19. Each CDR3 is given with its conserved first and last residue. The D gene is left open where the match is weak. Size is omitted from some rows. Given values are once, few, many or a class for expanded clones.

J	D	V	size	DNA	CDR3
TRBJ2-7	TRBD2	TRBV7-2	.	TGTGCCAGCAGCTATGACGGGGGGGGTTACGAGCAGTACTTC	CASSYDGGGYEQYF
TRBJ2-2	.	TRBV3-1/TRBV3-2	.	TGTGCCAGCAGCCAAGATACCAGGGGTCGAACCGGGGAGCTGTTTTTT	CASSQDTRGRTGELFF
TRBJ1-5	.	TRBV4-1	.	TGCGCCAGCAGCCAAGATTCAACAGATTATCAGCCCCAGCATTTT	CASSQDSTDYQPQHF
TRBJ1-4	TRBD1	TRBV19	once	TGTGCCAGTAAGGGACAGGGGCCTGAAAAACTGTTTTTT	CASKGQGPEKLFF
TRBJ2-1	.	TRBV10-2	.	TGCGCCAGCAGTGAGTCGAGGGCACACGATGAGCAGTTCTTC	CASSESRAHDEQFF
TRBJ2-1	.	TRBV13	.	TGTGCCAGCAGCTTAGCCCGGGGGTCCTACAATGAACAGTTCTTC	CASSLARGSYNEQFF
TRBJ2-1	TRBD2	TRBV3-1/TRBV3-2	.	TGTGCCAGCAGCCCACCGGGACTAGCGGGAGAAAGTGAGCAGTTCTTC	CASSPPGLAGESEQFF
TRBJ2-2	TRBD1	TRBV19	.	TGTGCCAGTACTGGGACAGGTCTCCCGAACACCGGGGAGCTGTTTTTT	CASTGTGLPNTGELFF
TRBJ1-2	TRBD1	TRBV5-5	.	TGTGCCAGCAGCATGGGGGACAGGGACTATGGCTACACCTTC	CASSMGDRDYGYTF
TRBJ2-3	.	TRBV5-4	.	TGTGCCAGCAGCCTTTCCACAGATACGCAGTATTTT	CASSLSTDTQYF
TRBJ1-2	TRBD1	TRBV7-9	.	TGTGCCAGCACCTCCACCCACAGGGGTGATGGCTACACCTTC	CASTSTHRGDGYTF
TRBJ1-2	TRBD1	TRBV19	once	TGTGCCAGTAGTATAGCCGCAGGGGGCGACTATGGCTACACCTTC	CASSIAAGGDYGYTF
TRBJ1-1	.	TRBV2	.	TGTGCCAGCAGTCTCTTGAACACTGAAGCTTTCTTT	CASSLLNTEAFF
TRBJ1-1	.	TRBV4-3	.	TGCGCCAGCAGCCAAGACGGGGGCACTGAAGCTTTCTTT	CASSQDGGTEAFF
TRBJ1-3	.	TRBV30	.	TGTGCCTGGAGCGAGGGGGACTCTGGAAACACCATATATTTT	CAWSEGDSGNTIYF
TRBJ2-5	.	TRBV12-3/TRBV12-4	.	TGTGCCAGCAGTTTTTCGAGCCGTACCCCGTACTTC	CASSFSSRTPYF
TRBJ2-6	TRBD2	TRBV19	.	TGTGCCAGTAGACCGGGACTAGGTGGAAGAGACTCTGGGGCCAACGTCCTGACTTTC	CASRPGLGGRDSGANVLTF
TRBJ2-5	TRBD2	TRBV27	.	TGTGCCAGCAGTTTGGGGGGGTTACAGACCCAGTACTTC	CASSLGGLQTQYF
TRBJ1-2	.	TRBV28	few	TGTGCCAGCAGTTATGGGGGGGGAAGTTATGGCTACACCTTC	CASSYGGGSYGYTF
TRBJ2-1	TRBD2	TRBV4-1	.	TGCGCCAGCAGCCAAGAACAGCGGGGCTCCTACAATGAGCAGTTCTTC	CASSQEQRGSYNEQFF
TRBJ2-7	TRBD2	TRBV7-2	.	TGTGCCAGCAGCTTAGGTCTAGCGGGGAGGGAGCAGTACTTC	CASSLGLAGREQYF
TRBJ2-5	TRBD1	TRBV19	.	TGTGCCAGTTCTAGTACCGGGACAGGGAAAGAGACCCAGTACTTC	CASSSTGTGKETQYF
TRBJ1-1	.	TRBV20-1	few	TGCAGTGTCCCAGGGGTGACTGAAGCTTTCTTT	CSVPGVTEAFF
TRBJ2-1	.	TRBV7-8	once	TGTGCCAGCAGCCCCCGGGACTCGCACAATGAGCAGTTCTTC	CASSPRDSHNEQFF
TRBJ1-6	.	TRBV19	.	TGTGCCAGTAGGGTAGCGGGGGTGGAACGGTCACCCCTCCACTTT	CASRVAGVERSPLHF
TRBJ1-4	.	TRBV18	.	TGTGCCAGCTCACCAGCGGGGTTGGATGAAAAACTGTTTTTT	CASSPAGLDEKLFF
TRBJ2-1	TRBD2	TRBV4-1	.	TGCGCCAGCAGCCGGACTAGCGGGACCTCATACAATGAGCAGTTCTTC	CASSRTSGTSYNEQFF
TRBJ2-4	TRBD2	TRBV4-1	.	TGCGCCAGCAGCCAAATACGGGAGGGAGCCAAAAACATTCAGTACTTC	CASSQIREGAKNIQYF
TRBJ2-2	.	TRBV4-3	.	TGCGCCAGCAGCCAAGATCGTACCGGGGAGCTGTTTTTT	CASSQDRTGELFF
TRBJ2-4	TRBD1	TRBV6-5	.	TGTGCCAGCAGTTACTCAGGGGGCAACATTCAGTACTTC	CASSYSGGNIQYF
TRBJ2-3	TRBD2	TRBV7-2	.	TGTGCCAGCAGCCAGGGAGCGGGAGGGCCCACAGATACGCAGTATTTT	CASSQGAGGPTDTQYF
TRBJ1-3	.	TRBV5-5	.	TGTGCCAGCAGCTTGCTAGGGGGTCAATACTCTGGAAACACCATATATTTT	CASSLLGGQYSGNTIYF
TRBJ2-1	TRBD2	TRBV5-1	few	TGCGCCAGCAGCCCAGATAGCGGGATGGGTTACAATGAGCAGTTCTTC	CASSPDSGMGYNEQFF
TRBJ2-7	.	TRBV4-1	.	TGCGCCAGCAGCCTCCGACAGGACTACGAGCAGTACTTC	CASSLRQDYEQYF
TRBJ1-4	TRBD1	TRBV6-5	.	TGTGCCAGCAGTCCGTGGACAGGGAAAAATGAAAAACTGTTTTTT	CASSPWTGKNEKLFF
TRBJ1-5	.	TRBV30	.	TGTGCCGGTGGACAGACCAATCAGCCCCAGCATTTT	CAGGQTNQPQHF
TRBJ2-7	.	TRBV30	.	TGTGCCTGGAGTGTTTTCCTCGACGAGCAGTACTTC	CAWSVFLDEQYF
TRBJ2-4	.	TRBV2	.	TGTGCCAGCAGCGGACAGATCAAAAACATTCAGTACTTC	CASSGQIKNIQYF
TRBJ2-1	.	TRBV4-1	once	TGCGCCAGCAGCTCGGCAAGCGTATTCAATGAGCAGTTCTTC	CASSSASVFNEQFF
TRBJ1-5	.	TRBV27	.	TGTGCCAGCAGTTACAGCGGATATAGCAATCAGCCCCAGCATTTT	CASSYSGYSNQPQHF
TRBJ1-5	.	TRBV6-6	.	TGTGCCAGCAGTCATCAAGGACAGCCCATTTGGAGAAATCAGCCCCAGCATTTT	CASSHQGQPIWRNQPQHF
TRBJ2-3	.	TRBV11-2	once	TGTGCCAGCAGCTTAGGAGGGGGGGGAGCCCGGACCACATATTTT	CASSLGGGGARTTYF
TRBJ1-2	TRBD1	TRBV9	.	TGTGCCAGCAGCTCCGGACAGGGTGCCTATGGCTACACCTTC	CASSSGQGAYGYTF
TRBJ2-1	TRBD1	TRBV7-6	.	TGTGCCAGCAGCCCCGACAGGGGGCGGAAGTTCTTC	CASSPDRGRKFF
TRBJ1-1	.	TRBV4-3	.	TGCGCCAGCAGCCCGAGGGTAGGTGAGGTGAACACTGAAGCTTTCTTT	CASSPRVGEVNTEAFF
TRBJ2-5	TRBD2	TRBV24-1	.	TGTGCCACCAGTGACCCTAGCGGGGGTGAGACCCAGTACTTC	CATSDPSGGETQYF
TRBJ2-1	.	TRBV11-3	.	TGTGCCAGCAGCTTCTTCCTAGGGGACAATGAGCAGTTCTTC	CASSFFLGDNEQFF
TRBJ2-2	TRBD1	TRBV3-1/TRBV3-2	.	TGTGCCAGCAGCCCCCAGGCTCCGGGACAGGGGGCATGGGACACCGGGGAGCTGTTTTTT	CASSPQAPGQGAWDTGELFF
TRBJ2-5	TRBD2	TRBV5-1	many	TGCGCCAGCAGCTTGTGGACTAGCGGGAGTCGCCCCCAAGAGACCCAGTACTTC	CASSLWTSGSRPQETQYF
TRBJ2-5	.	TRBV29-1	.	TGCAGCGCCCAGCCAGGCCAAGAGACCCAGTACTTC	CSAQPGQETQYF
TRBJ1-2	.	TRBV4-1	.	TGCGCCAGCAGCCAAAACCGAGACAGTGACTATGGCTACACCTTC	CASSQNRDSDYGYTF
TRBJ1-4	.	TRBV27	.	TGTGCCAGCAGTTTATCAACAGGGCAAGCTAATGAAAAACTGTTTTTT	CASSLSTGQANEKLFF
TRBJ1-2	.	TRBV6-1	.	TGTGCCAGCAGTGAATCCCCGGGTATCATGGGCTATGGCTACACCTTC	CASSESPGIMGYGYTF
TRBJ1-1	TRBD1	TRBV19	.	TGTGCCAGTAGTATCGGGACAGGGAGGACTGAAGCTTTCTTT	CASSIGTGRTEAFF